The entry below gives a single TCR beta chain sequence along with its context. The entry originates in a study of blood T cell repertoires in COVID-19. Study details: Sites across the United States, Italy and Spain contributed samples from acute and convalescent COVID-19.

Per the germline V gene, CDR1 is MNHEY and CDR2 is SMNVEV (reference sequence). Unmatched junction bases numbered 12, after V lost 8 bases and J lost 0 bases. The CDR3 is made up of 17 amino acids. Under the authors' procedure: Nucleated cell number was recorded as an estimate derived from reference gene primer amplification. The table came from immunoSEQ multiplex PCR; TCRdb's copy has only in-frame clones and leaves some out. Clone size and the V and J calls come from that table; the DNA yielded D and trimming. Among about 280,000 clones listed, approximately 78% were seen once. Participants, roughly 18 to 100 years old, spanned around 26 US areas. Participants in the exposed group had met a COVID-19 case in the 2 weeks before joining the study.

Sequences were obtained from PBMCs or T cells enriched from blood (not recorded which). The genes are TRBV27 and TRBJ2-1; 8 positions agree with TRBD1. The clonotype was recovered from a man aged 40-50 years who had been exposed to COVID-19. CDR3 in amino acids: CASGGRGHFSSYNEQFF. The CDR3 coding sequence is TGTGCCAGCGGGGGCAGGGGGCACTTTAGCTCCTACAATGAGCAGTTCTTC.